The clone carrying this T cell receptor (beta chain) was seen only a few times. The sample belongs to a study of cytomegalovirus exposure and HLA in healthy donors. CDR1 is DFQATT, CDR2 SNEGSKA, per germline (reference sequence). This CDR3 comprises 11 residues. V lost 3 bases, J lost 1 base, and 3 bases lay in between. Data came from immunoSEQ multiplex PCR; TCRdb stores just in-frame clones and leaves some out. Of approximately 150,000 clones in the sample, around 86% are singletons; the top ten hold 7.5% to 9%. The chain carries TRBV20-1 and TRBJ1-1; D remains ambiguous. Sequenced sample: PBMCs. The receptor was derived from a man aged 18-30 years in good health and CMV-seropositive. This chain's CDR3 is CSASGNTEAFF. In DNA form, the CDR3 reads TGCAGTGCTAGCGGGAACACTGAAGCTTTCTTT.